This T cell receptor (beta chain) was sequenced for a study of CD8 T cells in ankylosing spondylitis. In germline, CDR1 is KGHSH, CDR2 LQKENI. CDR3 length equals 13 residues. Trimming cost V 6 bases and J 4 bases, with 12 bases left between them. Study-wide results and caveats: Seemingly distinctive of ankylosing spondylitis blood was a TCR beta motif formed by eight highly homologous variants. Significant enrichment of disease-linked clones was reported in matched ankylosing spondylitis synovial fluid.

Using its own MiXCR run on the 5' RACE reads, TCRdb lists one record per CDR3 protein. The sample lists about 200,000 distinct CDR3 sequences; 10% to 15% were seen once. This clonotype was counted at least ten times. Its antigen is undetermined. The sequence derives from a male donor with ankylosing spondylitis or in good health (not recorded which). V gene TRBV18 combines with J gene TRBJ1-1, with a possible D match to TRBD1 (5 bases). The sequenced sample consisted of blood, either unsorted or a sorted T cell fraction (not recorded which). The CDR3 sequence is CASSPGATTEAFF. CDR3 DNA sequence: TGTGCCAGCTCCCCCGGGGCTACCACTGAAGCTTTCTTT.